A single sample is the source of the 3 T cell receptor beta chains below, sequenced in a study of beta chain features in type 1 diabetes. All of the isolated RNA was reverse transcribed, so expressed TCRB transcripts were sequenced. TCRdb's table, derived via immunoSEQ multiplex PCR, lists solely in-frame clones and lacks some. This sample has 350,000 or so clones, with about 19% found just once. Sequencing input: naive CD4+ T cells from blood. All receptors derive from a woman between 18 and 30 years old in good health.

This clone was seen a handful of times. The CDR3 loop reads CASSILDSGELFF. Here the CDR3 DNA reads TGTGCCAGCAGCATCCTGGACAGCGGGGAGCTGTTTTTT. The genes are TRBV7-9 and TRBJ2-2, with D possibly TRBD1 on 6 matching bases. Germline-derived CDR1 and CDR2 are SEHNR and FQNEAQ (reference sequence). The V gene lost 5 bases and the J gene lost 7 bases, with 11 bases spanning the gap. This CDR3 spans 13 amino acids.

The chain recombines TRBV30 with TRBJ1-1; D call uncertain. V was shortened by 1 base and J by 0 bases, with 6 bases between the two germline ends. Germline CDR1 GTSNPN, CDR2 SVGIG (reference sequence). The CDR3 totals 13 residues. The CDR3 here is CAWSDQVNTEAFF. The CDR3 DNA reads as TGTGCCTGGAGTGACCAGGTGAACACTGAAGCTTTCTTT. Full variable domain (missing parts from reference TRBV30 and TRBJ1-1): SQTIHQWPATLVQPVGSPLSLECTVEGTSNPNLYWYRQAAGRGLQLLFYSVGIGQISSEVPQNLSASRPQDRQFILSSKKLLLSDSGFYLCAWSDQVNTEAFFGQGTRLTVV.

This clone was recorded a few times. CDR3: CASSADRADYEQYF. The CDR3 DNA reads as TGTGCCAGCAGCGCGGACAGGGCGGATTACGAGCAGTACTTC. The rearrangement uses TRBV2 and TRBJ2-7, with TRBD1 matching 8 bases. V gave up 6 bases and J gave up 4 bases; unmatched junction bases: 8. The CDR3 loop spans 14 amino acids. Per the germline V gene, CDR1 is SNHLY and CDR2 is FYNNEI.